This entry concerns a single TCR beta chain. This clone was recorded a few times. Its target antigen remains unknown. The record has no base qualities; no much larger clone is one base away. Trimming takes 5 bases from V and 7 bases from J, and the germline ends sit 14 bases apart. The CDR3 runs 14 residues from the cysteine to the phenylalanine. Only the CDR3 DNA stays, 42 bases, in frame from base 1. CDR1 and CDR2, per the germline V gene, are SGHTA and FQGNSA. The method was the immunoSEQ multiplex PCR assay. The study's own analysis went as follows. A statistical classification framework was built to diagnose cytomegalovirus status from the catalog of TCR beta chain sequences. In its TCRdb copy, this immuneACCESS table keeps in-frame sequences only and misses some clones. Where compared with another copy, unresolved V genes explain less than half of these, and the others have no known cause. That table gives V, J and clone size, and the DNA gave D and trimming. This sample has 78,000 or so clones in its table, and 85% to 95% of those were observed once. The top ten clonotypes cover 3.2% of the sample.

Donors formed part of the validation cohort, which comprised about 120 subjects and was distinct from the first cohort of under 800 subjects. These data are taken from a study of cytomegalovirus exposure and HLA in healthy donors (dated by TCRdb to 2016 to 2017). Background on the whole study: According to a later analysis, one platform produced both the 110 or so validation repertoires and the 670 or so repertoires of the first cohort. The study combined high-throughput TCR immunosequencing, statistical association of individual TCRs with disease status, and machine learning to predict cytomegalovirus infection status. Along with the roughly 700-subject first cohort, a separate validation cohort of more than 90 different subjects was used. The aim of the study was to test whether cataloging public T cell receptors could identify signatures of past pathogen exposure. Results and caveats for the whole study, not just this receptor: Cytomegalovirus status was reported to be diagnosed by the classifier with high specificity and sensitivity in both the original and validation cohorts. The validation cohort had no HLA typing available for a later analysis, so co-occurrence within that cohort was assessed over all 120 repertoires. The authors suggested that the approach could potentially be generalized to other disease states and immunological phenotypes. The study listed approximately 160 TCR beta chains as associated with cytomegalovirus. Most TCR sequences were seen in very few donors, while some public TCRs were found in many individuals. In vitro tests confirmed that three of the cytomegalovirus-associated TCR beta chains recognize cytomegalovirus antigens. Subsequent analysis determined that TCRs grouped into clusters in the first cohort also showed a tendency toward co-occurrence across the 120 or so validation repertoires, and 85% to 95% of cluster scores exceeded 0.

The TCR sequence derives from a young woman in good health and CMV-seropositive. The chain was built from TRBV7-2 and TRBJ1-4, and the D gene may be TRBD1, 6 bases matching. Input material: PBMCs. The DNA sequence reads TGTGCCAGCAGCCTCACAGGGTCCAGTGAAAAACTGTTTTTT. It encodes CASSLTGSSEKLFF.